The 21 T cell receptor beta chains listed next were all sequenced from one sample in a study of persistence of HIV-infected CD4 T cells. These receptors' antigens are unknown. Sequencing used immunoSEQ version 4 in survey mode. Profiled with immunoSEQ multiplex PCR; TCRdb holds only in-frame clones, not every one. The sample carries 25,000 to 35,000 clones, 82% recorded once. The stimulus was lysate of CMV-infected fibroblasts, around 9.3 ug/mL. Memory cells lacking CD40L and CD69 with high CD45RO were sorted. Sequencing was performed on CD4+ T cells sorted from PBMCs after roughly 18-hour stimulation, taken from a patient who received antiretroviral therapy. These receptor sequences come from an adult man with HIV who was CMV-seropositive.

This sequence joins TRBV2 and TRBJ1-1; weak D call: TRBD1 (5 bases). This CDR3 is 14 amino acids long. Germline CDR1 SNHLY, CDR2 FYNNEI. V dropped 7 bases and J dropped 0 bases, with 12 bases sitting between them. The CDR3 spells CASILTAMNTEAFF. The DNA for the CDR3 is TGTGCCAGCATCCTGACAGCCATGAACACTGAAGCTTTCTTT.

This clone was recorded once. The chain links TRBV5-1 to TRBJ2-1; D uncertain. Deletions cut 1 base from V and 1 base from J, with 9 bases between. CDR3 length equals 15 residues. From germline, CDR1 is SGHRS and CDR2 YFSETQ. CDR3 sequence (DNA): TGCGCCAGCAGCTTGCGGGCAGGATCCTACAATGAGCAGTTCTTC. This sequence encodes CASSLRAGSYNEQFF.

This clone showed up just once. Written as DNA, the CDR3 is TGTGCCAGCGGCACAGGGTACTATGGGGCTGAAAAACTGTTTTTT. Translated: CASGTGYYGAEKLFF. This sequence joins TRBV27 and TRBJ1-4, with D perhaps TRBD1 (6 bases). The V gene lost 8 bases and the J gene lost 7 bases, with 20 bases spanning the gap. The CDR3 is 15 amino acids. In germline, CDR1 is MNHEY, CDR2 SMNVEV (reference sequence).

There are a few counts of this clone. The chain is built from TRBV21-1 and TRBJ1-1; the table names TRBD1, a call not compared with the DNA. TRBV21-1 is shown as a pseudogene. The CDR3 consists of 15 residues. The CDR3 loop reads CASSNQGWMNTEAFF. In DNA form, the CDR3 reads TGTGCCAGCAGCAATCAGGGGTGGATGAACACTGAAGCTTTCTTT.

The rearrangement uses TRBV30 and TRBJ2-4, with 12 bases matching TRBD2. The CDR3 length is 14 residues. J gave up 8 bases and V 3 bases, and 5 bases lay outside the gene matches. CDR1 is GTSNPN and CDR2 is SVGIG in the germline V gene (reference sequence). This chain's CDR3 is CAWSPTSGGDIQYF. As DNA, the CDR3 is TGTGCCTGGAGCCCGACTAGCGGGGGTGACATTCAGTACTTC.

This sequence joins TRBV7-6 and TRBJ2-7; D is unclear. The V gene lost 1 base and the J gene lost 3 bases, with 1 base spanning the gap. The CDR3 sequence is 11 residues long. Germline V gene lookup returns CDR1 SGHVS and CDR2 FNYEAQ. CDR3 in DNA: TGTGCCAGCAGCTTAGACTACGAGCAGTACTTC. Translation gives CASSLDYEQYF.

The rearrangement uses TRBV9 and TRBJ2-3, with D possibly TRBD1 on 5 matching bases. The CDR3 runs 16 residues. With 0 bases removed from V and 1 base from J, the gap between germline ends came to 12 bases. Per germline, CDR1 SGDLS and CDR2 YYNGEE. The CDR3 region is CASSVGVGAGTDTQYF. In DNA, the CDR3 is TGTGCCAGCAGCGTAGGTGTAGGGGCTGGCACAGATACGCAGTATTTT.

The J gene is TRBJ2-7, the V gene TRBV6-6; 7 nucleotides align to TRBD1. This CDR3 has 16 residues. Trimming took 0 bases from V and 3 from J; bases not matched to a gene: 8. Germline loops: CDR1 MNHNY, CDR2 SVGAGI (reference sequence). The CDR3 DNA is TGTGCCAGCAGTTACTCGAGATCCCAGGGGGACTACGAGCAGTACTTC. Its translation: CASSYSRSQGDYEQYF.

The chain recombines TRBV12-3 or TRBV12-4 with TRBJ1-2; no clear D gene. Trimming took 1 base from V and 4 from J, leaving 7 bases between them. This CDR3 has 13 residues. This chain's CDR3 is CASSLGIVYGYTF. The CDR3 DNA reads TGTGCCAGCAGTTTAGGGATCGTCTATGGCTACACCTTC.

The rearrangement joins TRBV28 to TRBJ2-1, with 8 bases identical to TRBD1. The trim removed 5 bases at V and 2 bases at J, leaving 5 bases unmatched. This CDR3 is built from 15 residues. The germline V gene encodes CDR1 MDHEN and CDR2 SYDVKM. CDR3 in amino acids: CASSRDRRTYNEQFF. DNA for the CDR3: TGTGCCAGCAGTCGGGACAGGCGCACCTACAATGAGCAGTTCTTC.

This chain uses TRBV28 with TRBJ1-1; D ambiguous. V was trimmed by 6 bases and J by 5 bases, leaving 16 bases between them. This CDR3 has 14 amino acids. CDR1 and CDR2 (germline): MDHEN, SYDVKM. CDR3 nucleotide sequence: TGTGCCAGCAGCCGGAGGGAGACGTGGACTGAAGCTTTCTTT. Translated, it gives CASSRRETWTEAFF.

Only one count was recorded for this clone. The chain joins TRBV9 to TRBJ2-1; 8 nucleotides match TRBD1. After removal of 1 base from V and 8 bases from J, the junction contained 5 bases not matched to a gene. The CDR3 extends over 14 amino acids. The germline V gene has CDR1 SGDLS and CDR2 YYNGEE. For the CDR3, the DNA is TGTGCCAGCAGCGTACAGGGGGCTACGCATGAGCAGTTCTTC. Translating gives CASSVQGATHEQFF.

J is TRBJ1-2 and V is TRBV5-4; TRBD1 might be the D (6 bases). CDR1 and CDR2 from the germline V gene are SGHNT and YYREEE (reference sequence). The CDR3 extends over 16 amino acids. The V gene lost 2 bases and the J gene lost 3 bases, with 17 bases spanning the gap. The CDR3 sequence: CASSLSSTGRDYGYTF. DNA of the CDR3: TGTGCCAGCAGCTTAAGTAGTACAGGGAGGGACTATGGCTACACCTTC. Full variable domain (rest looked up from reference TRBV5-4 and TRBJ1-2): ETGVTQSPTHLIKTRGQQVTLRCSSQSGHNTVSWYQQALGQGPQFIFQYYREEENGRGNFPPRFSGLQFPNYSSELNVNALELDDSALYLCASSLSSTGRDYGYTFGSGTRLTVV.

A few counts support this clone. CDR3 coding DNA: TGTGCCAGCAGCACCCGGGGGGCTTACGAGCAGTACTTC. This encodes CASSTRGAYEQYF. V gene TRBV7-9 combines with J gene TRBJ2-7; a possible D gene is TRBD2 (7 bases). Per the germline V gene, CDR1 is SEHNR and CDR2 is FQNEAQ (reference sequence). Trimming took off 5 bases at V and 4 bases at J, with 12 bases between the two ends. CDR3 length: 13 amino acids.

This chain's CDR3 is CASSQEGYRNSGNTIYF. CDR3 nucleotide sequence: TGTGCCAGCAGCCAAGAGGGGTACAGAAACTCTGGAAACACCATATATTTT. The chain combines TRBV3-1 (or the pseudogene TRBV3-2) with TRBJ1-3; D gene ambiguous. Germline V CDR1 and CDR2: LGHDT, YNNKEL (reference sequence). This CDR3 spans 17 amino acids. Trimming cost V 0 bases and J 0 bases, with 12 bases left between them.

The rearrangement uses TRBV24-1 and TRBJ2-1; 9 bases line up with TRBD1. The V gene end was trimmed by 4 bases and the J gene end by 4 bases; junction bases not matched to a gene: 7. CDR3 size: 16 residues. Germline CDR1 and CDR2: KGHDR and SFDVKD. CDR3 residues: CATSDQDRGFYNEQFF. The CDR3 DNA sequence: TGTGCCACCAGTGACCAGGACAGGGGATTTTACAATGAGCAGTTCTTC.

CDR3 coding DNA: TGTGCCAGCAGTCTCGCCGGGGAGGGTGATACGCAGTATTTT. Protein product: CASSLAGEGDTQYF. The chain employs TRBV27 and TRBJ2-3; 7 bases are a match to TRBD2. CDR1 and CDR2 from the germline V gene are MNHEY and SMNVEV (reference sequence). The trim removed 5 bases at V and 6 bases at J, leaving 8 bases unmatched. CDR3 length: 14 amino acids.

This chain joins TRBV7-3 and TRBJ2-2, with a possible D match to TRBD2 (5 bases). V dropped 2 bases and J dropped 9 bases, with 10 bases sitting between them. The CDR3 totals 13 residues. The germline CDR1 and CDR2 sequences are SGHTA and FQGTGA. The CDR3 bases are TGTGCCAGCAGCTTAGGAGGTCCCCGGGAGCTGTTTTTT. Protein product: CASSLGGPRELFF.

The chain joins TRBV6-5 to TRBJ1-1; D ambiguous. Per the germline V gene, CDR1 is MNHEY and CDR2 is SVGAGI. The CDR3 has 12 amino acids. The V end lost 4 bases, the J end lost 7 bases, and 10 bases lay between the germline ends. For the CDR3, the DNA is TGTGCCAGCAGTTCCCGGGGATTTGAAGCTTTCTTT. This codes for CASSSRGFEAFF.

The rearrangement uses TRBV6-5 and TRBJ2-3; 12 bases are shared with TRBD2. The CDR3 consists of 15 residues. CDR1 MNHEY and CDR2 SVGAGI come from the germline V gene. Trimming removed 4 bases from V and 6 bases from J; junction bases left unmatched: 5. The CDR3 bases are TGTGCCAGCAGTTCCCTAGCGGGGGGGACGGATACGCAGTATTTT. Translation gives CASSSLAGGTDTQYF.

The V and J genes are TRBV7-2 and TRBJ2-3; 7 bases are a match to TRBD1. This CDR3 spans 14 amino acids. Per germline, CDR1 SGHTA and CDR2 FQGNSA. The trim removed 7 bases at V and 1 base at J, leaving 5 bases unmatched. The CDR3 coding sequence is TGTGCCAGCACCCACGACAGGGGCACAGATACGCAGTATTTT. This translates into CASTHDRGTDTQYF. Using reference TRBV7-2 and TRBJ2-3 for the parts outside the CDR3, the full variable domain is GAGVSQSPSNKVTEKGKDVELRCDPISGHTALYWYRQSLGQGLEFLIYFQGNSAPDKSGLPSDRFSAERTGGSVSTLTIQRTQQEDSAVYLCASTHDRGTDTQYFGPGTRLTVL.